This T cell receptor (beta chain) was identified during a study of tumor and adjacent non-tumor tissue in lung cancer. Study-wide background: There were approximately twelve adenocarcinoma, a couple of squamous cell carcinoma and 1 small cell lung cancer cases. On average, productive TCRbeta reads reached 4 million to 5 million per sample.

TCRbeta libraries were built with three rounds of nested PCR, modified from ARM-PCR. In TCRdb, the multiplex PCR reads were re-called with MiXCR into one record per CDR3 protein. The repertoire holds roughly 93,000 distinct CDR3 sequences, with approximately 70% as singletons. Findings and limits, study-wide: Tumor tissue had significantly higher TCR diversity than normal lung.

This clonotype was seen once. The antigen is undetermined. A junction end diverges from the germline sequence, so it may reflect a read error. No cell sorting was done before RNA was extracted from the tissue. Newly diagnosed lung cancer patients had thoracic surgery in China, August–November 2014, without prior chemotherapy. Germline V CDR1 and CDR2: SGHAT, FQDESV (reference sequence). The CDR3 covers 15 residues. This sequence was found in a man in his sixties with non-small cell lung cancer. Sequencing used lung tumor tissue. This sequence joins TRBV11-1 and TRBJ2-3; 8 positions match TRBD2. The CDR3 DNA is TGTGCCATCAGTCGGAGTAGCGGGACCTCAGATACTCAGTATTTT. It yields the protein CAISRSSGTSDTQYF.